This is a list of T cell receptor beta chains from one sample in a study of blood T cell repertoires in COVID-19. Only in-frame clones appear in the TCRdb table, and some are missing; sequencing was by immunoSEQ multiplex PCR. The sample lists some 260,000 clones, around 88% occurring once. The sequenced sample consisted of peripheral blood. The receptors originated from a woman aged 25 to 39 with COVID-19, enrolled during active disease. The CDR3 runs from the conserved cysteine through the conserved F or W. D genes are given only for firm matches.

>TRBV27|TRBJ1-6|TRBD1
TGTGCCAGCAGCTTGGAGGGACAGAAATATAATTCACCCCTCCACTTT
CASSLEGQKYNSPLHF
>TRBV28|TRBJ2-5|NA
TGTGCCAGCAGTTTGGAGGGAGAGACCCAGTACTTC
CASSLEGETQYF
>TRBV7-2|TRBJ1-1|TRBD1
TGTGCCAGCAGCACTCAGACAGGGCCCACTGAAGCTTTCTTT
CASSTQTGPTEAFF
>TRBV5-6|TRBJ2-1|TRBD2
TGTGCCAGCAGCTTAGGGACTAGCGACGAGCAGTTCTTC
CASSLGTSDEQFF
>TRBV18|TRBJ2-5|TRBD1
TGTGCCAGCTCACCTTCTGGGACAGGGGTCCAGACCCAGTACTTC
CASSPSGTGVQTQYF
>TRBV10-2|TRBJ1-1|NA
TGCGCCAGCACCTCAGGGGCTGAAGCTTTCTTT
CASTSGAEAFF
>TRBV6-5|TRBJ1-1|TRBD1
TGTGCCAGCAATAGGGACAGGGCGGGGGCTGAAGCTTTCTTT
CASNRDRAGAEAFF
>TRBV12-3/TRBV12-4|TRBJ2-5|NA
TGTGCCAGCAGTTTAGCGCGGGAGACCCAGTACTTC
CASSLARETQYF
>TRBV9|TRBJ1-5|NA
TGTGCCAGCAGCGCCCTTAGGGGGGGTCTCAATCAGCCCCAGCATTTT
CASSALRGGLNQPQHF
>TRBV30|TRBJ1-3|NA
TGTGCCTGGACTAGCGGAAACACCATATATTTT
CAWTSGNTIYF
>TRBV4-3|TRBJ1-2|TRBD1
TGCGCCAGCAGCCACGCAAGGACAGGGAGGGATGGCTACACCTTC
CASSHARTGRDGYTF
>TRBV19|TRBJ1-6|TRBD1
TGTGCCAGTAGTATATCGGGAGGGGGCAGCTCACCCCTCCACTTT
CASSISGGGSSPLHF
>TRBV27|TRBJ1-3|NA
TGTGCCAGCAGTCCCGGGTGGGTCTCTGGAAACACCATATATTTT
CASSPGWVSGNTIYF
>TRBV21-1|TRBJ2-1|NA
TGTGCCAGCAGTTTCCAACGCGGCTCCTACAATGAGCAGTTCTTC
CASSFQRGSYNEQFF
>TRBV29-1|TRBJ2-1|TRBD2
TGCAGCGTTGAAACGGCGGGAGGGCCGGTTGAGCAGTTCTTC
CSVETAGGPVEQFF
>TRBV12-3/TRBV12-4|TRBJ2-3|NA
TGTGCCAGCAGTTTAACCCCCGAGCCGACGCAGTATTTT
CASSLTPEPTQYF